What follows describes a single T cell receptor beta chain. No antigen is known for it. The record originates from a study of CD8 T cells in ankylosing spondylitis. Study results and caveats: Enrichment of disease-linked clones was reportedly significant in matched ankylosing spondylitis synovial fluid. Disease-linked clones were CD8+ and relatively rare in peripheral blood. Blood from ankylosing spondylitis patients appeared to carry a characteristic roughly 8-variant TCR beta motif.

It was by quantitative 5'-RACE with molecular barcodes that TCR beta libraries were made. TCRdb reprocessed the 5' RACE reads with MiXCR, giving one entry per CDR3 protein. The top ten clones hold 19% of a sample with roughly 670,000 distinct CDR3 sequences, under 20% of them seen once. Trimming shortened V by 3 bases and J by 5 bases, and 16 bases separated the two germline ends. Germline V lookup: CDR1 KGHDR, CDR2 SFDVKD. The CDR3 is 15 residues long. V is TRBV24-1 and J is TRBJ2-7, with TRBD1 as a possible D gene (5 bases). The sample consisted of blood, either unsorted or a sorted T cell fraction (not recorded which). This TCR derives from a male donor with ankylosing spondylitis. The CDR3: CATSDGQGEVHEQYF. CDR3 sequence (DNA): TGTGCCACCAGTGATGGTCAGGGTGAGGTCCACGAGCAGTACTTC.